The 11 T cell receptor beta chains listed next were all sequenced from one sample in a study of CD4+ T cells in melanoma. TCRdb keeps only in-frame clones here, not all; method: immunoSEQ multiplex PCR. The sample has 15,000 to 20,000 clones; under 90% are singletons. The sample comprised cells from a culture (not recorded whether cultured in vitro). These receptors were taken from a human donor with melanoma.

The chain couples TRBV18 to TRBJ1-2; D remains ambiguous. Per the germline V gene, CDR1 is KGHSH and CDR2 is LQKENI. V was trimmed by 2 bases and J by 6 bases, leaving 10 bases between them. This CDR3 has 13 residues. The CDR3 loop reads CASSPYSGDGYTF. In nucleotides, the CDR3 is TGTGCCAGCTCACCATACTCCGGGGATGGCTACACCTTC.

The rearrangement links TRBV7-9 to TRBJ1-6; unclear D gene. This CDR3 has 14 amino acids. V was cut by 4 bases and J by 10 bases, with 14 bases left in between. Germline loops: CDR1 SEHNR, CDR2 FQNEAQ (reference sequence). DNA for the CDR3: TGTGCCAGCAGCTCGGACGGTTATGGGTCACCCCTCCACTTT. The encoded protein is CASSSDGYGSPLHF.

The V gene is TRBV7-9, the J gene TRBJ2-7; 7 nucleotides match TRBD1. CDR3 length: 17 residues. Looked up from germline, CDR1 is SEHNR and CDR2 is FQNEAQ (reference sequence). J was trimmed by 3 bases and V by 5 bases; bases with no gene match: 16. The CDR3 DNA follows: TGTGCCAGCAGCGGCAGCCCACCAGGGCCAGGGGGCTACGAGCAGTACTTC. The encoded protein is CASSGSPPGPGGYEQYF.

This chain connects TRBV5-1 to TRBJ2-3; D possibly matches TRBD1 or TRBD2 (5 bases each). CDR1 and CDR2 (germline): SGHRS, YFSETQ. The CDR3 contains 11 residues. V was pared by 4 bases and J by 6 bases, with 6 bases between. CDR3 amino acids: CASSEGDTQYF. For the CDR3, the DNA is TGCGCCAGCAGCGAGGGGGATACGCAGTATTTT.

The gene calls are TRBV11-2 and TRBJ2-7; no firm D call. With 1 base removed from V and 5 bases from J, the gap between germline ends came to 15 bases. The germline CDR1 and CDR2 sequences are SGHAT and FQNNGV. This CDR3 is 15 amino acids long. The CDR3 protein is CASSLVRSPWNEQYF. The CDR3 DNA follows: TGTGCCAGCAGCTTAGTTAGGTCTCCCTGGAACGAGCAGTACTTC.

This clone occurred once. V usage is TRBV5-1 and J usage is TRBJ1-2; tentatively, D is TRBD1 (6 bases). The V and J ends lost 0 bases and 4 bases respectively, with 7 bases between them. Germline V CDR1 and CDR2: SGHRS, YFSETQ. CDR3 length equals 13 residues. As DNA, the CDR3 is TGCGCCAGCAGCTTGGAACAGGGCTATGGCTACACCTTC. Its translation: CASSLEQGYGYTF.

The rearrangement joins TRBV5-8 to TRBJ2-7, with TRBD2 as a possible D gene (7 bases). Trimming took off 9 bases at V and 6 bases at J, with 19 bases between the two ends. Germline lookup yields CDR1 SGHTS and CDR2 YDEGEE. The CDR3 is 13 amino acids. The CDR3 bases are TGTGCCACCTCAGGGGACTATCGCTCCGAGCAGTACTTC. This gives the protein CATSGDYRSEQYF.

This sequence joins TRBV5-4 and TRBJ1-4; D gene uncertain. The CDR3 loop spans 15 amino acids. Germline CDR1 reads SGHNT; CDR2 reads YYREEE (reference sequence). V shed 0 bases and J shed 6 bases, with 12 bases lying between them. The CDR3 region has the DNA TGTGCCAGCAGCTTGGAGGTCGGGGAAGATGAAAAACTGTTTTTT. It encodes CASSLEVGEDEKLFF.

The V call is TRBV19, the J call TRBJ2-7; TRBD1 matches 9 bases. The CDR3 spans 15 residues. V lost 0 bases and J lost 4; bases outside the gene matches: 4. From germline, CDR1 is LNHDA and CDR2 SQIVND (reference sequence). CDR3 DNA: TGTGCCAGTAGTATAGAAGGGACAGGGTCTTACGAGCAGTACTTC. It is translated as CASSIEGTGSYEQYF.

The chain combines TRBV2 with TRBJ1-4; D unclear. This CDR3 contains 16 residues. Looked up from germline, CDR1 is SNHLY and CDR2 is FYNNEI. V dropped 1 base and J dropped 0 bases, with 9 bases sitting between them. CDR3 nucleotide sequence: TGTGCCAGCAGTGAAGGGCAGCTTGCAACTAATGAAAAACTGTTTTTT. Protein sequence: CASSEGQLATNEKLFF. The full variable domain, in which reference TRBV2 and TRBJ1-4 provide the parts outside the CDR3, is EPEVTQTPSHQVTQMGQEVILRCVPISNHLYFYWYRQILGQKVEFLVSFYNNEISEKSEIFDDQFSVERPDGSNFTLKIRSTKLEDSAMYFCASSEGQLATNEKLFFGSGTQLSVL.

This clone was recorded only once. The chain employs TRBV5-1 and TRBJ1-4, with a weak D call TRBD1 (5 bases). The germline gives CDR1 SGHRS, CDR2 YFSETQ. V was shortened by 4 bases and J by 6 bases, with 16 bases between the two germline ends. The CDR3 length is 15 residues. Here the CDR3 DNA reads TGCGCCAGCAGCGTGGGGGGTATTCTTTATGAAAAACTGTTTTTT. It encodes CASSVGGILYEKLFF.